This is a list of T cell receptor beta chains from one sample in a study of T cells in Graves' hyperthyroidism and ophthalmopathy. TCRdb ran MiXCR on the multiplex PCR reads and lists one entry per CDR3 protein. The sample includes 100,000 to 130,000 distinct CDR3 sequences, around a sixth seen only once; the top ten take around two fifths. The sequencing input was blood. Receptor source: a woman between 50 and 59 years old with Graves' hyperthyroidism. The CDR3 runs from the conserved cysteine through the conserved F or W. D genes are given only for firm matches. Clone size is shown for a subset of rows, as once, few, many or a class of expanded clone.

v_gene	d_gene	abundance	len	j_gene	CDR3nt	CDR3aa
TRBV6-4	TRBD1	.	16	TRBJ2-1	TGTGCCAGCAGTGATTCGTCCGGGACAGGGTACAATGAGCAGTTCTTC	CASSDSSGTGYNEQFF
TRBV29-1	TRBD1	.	14	TRBJ2-1	TGCAGCGTTGGACAGGGGGGGGCGTACAATGAGCAGTTCTTC	CSVGQGGAYNEQFF
TRBV30	.	many	16	TRBJ1-4	TGTGCCTGGAGTTCGAGGGGTGTGGACCGGAATGAAAAACTGTTTTTT	CAWSSRGVDRNEKLFF
TRBV11-2	TRBD2	many	15	TRBJ2-2	TGTGCCAGCAGGTGGGGAAGCGGGACGGCCGGGGAGCTGTTTTTT	CASRWGSGTAGELFF
TRBV2	TRBD2	.	17	TRBJ2-5	TGTGCCAGCAGTACCCCGGGACTAGCGGGAGGGCTGGAGACCCAGTACTTC	CASSTPGLAGGLETQYF
TRBV7-2	.	many	15	TRBJ2-3	TGTGCCAGCAGCTTAGGCGGGCCTAGCACAGATACGCAGTATTTT	CASSLGGPSTDTQYF
TRBV30	.	many	14	TRBJ2-7	TGTGCCTGGGCTAAAAGGGGGGGCGCCTACGAGCAGTACTTC	CAWAKRGGAYEQYF
TRBV7-9	.	many	14	TRBJ2-1	TGTGCCAGCAGTACTGGCGGGACGAGGAATGAGCAGTTCTTC	CASSTGGTRNEQFF
TRBV12-3/TRBV12-4	.	.	15	TRBJ1-2	TGTGCCAGCAGTCCACATAGGACCGGACTTGATGGCTACACCTTC	CASSPHRTGLDGYTF
TRBV30	.	many	12	TRBJ2-5	TGTGCCTGGAGTCTTATGGGGGAGACCCAGTACTTC	CAWSLMGETQYF
TRBV2	.	many	12	TRBJ1-6	TGTGCGCAGGGTTGGCATAATTCACCCCTCCACTTT	CAQGWHNSPLHF
TRBV9	.	many	14	TRBJ2-7	TGTGCCAGCAGCGTAGATGAGGGTCCCTACGAGCAGTACTTC	CASSVDEGPYEQYF
TRBV6-6	.	.	14	TRBJ1-1	TGTGCCAGCAGTTACTCGGGGCGGAACACTGAAGCTTTCTTT	CASSYSGRNTEAFF